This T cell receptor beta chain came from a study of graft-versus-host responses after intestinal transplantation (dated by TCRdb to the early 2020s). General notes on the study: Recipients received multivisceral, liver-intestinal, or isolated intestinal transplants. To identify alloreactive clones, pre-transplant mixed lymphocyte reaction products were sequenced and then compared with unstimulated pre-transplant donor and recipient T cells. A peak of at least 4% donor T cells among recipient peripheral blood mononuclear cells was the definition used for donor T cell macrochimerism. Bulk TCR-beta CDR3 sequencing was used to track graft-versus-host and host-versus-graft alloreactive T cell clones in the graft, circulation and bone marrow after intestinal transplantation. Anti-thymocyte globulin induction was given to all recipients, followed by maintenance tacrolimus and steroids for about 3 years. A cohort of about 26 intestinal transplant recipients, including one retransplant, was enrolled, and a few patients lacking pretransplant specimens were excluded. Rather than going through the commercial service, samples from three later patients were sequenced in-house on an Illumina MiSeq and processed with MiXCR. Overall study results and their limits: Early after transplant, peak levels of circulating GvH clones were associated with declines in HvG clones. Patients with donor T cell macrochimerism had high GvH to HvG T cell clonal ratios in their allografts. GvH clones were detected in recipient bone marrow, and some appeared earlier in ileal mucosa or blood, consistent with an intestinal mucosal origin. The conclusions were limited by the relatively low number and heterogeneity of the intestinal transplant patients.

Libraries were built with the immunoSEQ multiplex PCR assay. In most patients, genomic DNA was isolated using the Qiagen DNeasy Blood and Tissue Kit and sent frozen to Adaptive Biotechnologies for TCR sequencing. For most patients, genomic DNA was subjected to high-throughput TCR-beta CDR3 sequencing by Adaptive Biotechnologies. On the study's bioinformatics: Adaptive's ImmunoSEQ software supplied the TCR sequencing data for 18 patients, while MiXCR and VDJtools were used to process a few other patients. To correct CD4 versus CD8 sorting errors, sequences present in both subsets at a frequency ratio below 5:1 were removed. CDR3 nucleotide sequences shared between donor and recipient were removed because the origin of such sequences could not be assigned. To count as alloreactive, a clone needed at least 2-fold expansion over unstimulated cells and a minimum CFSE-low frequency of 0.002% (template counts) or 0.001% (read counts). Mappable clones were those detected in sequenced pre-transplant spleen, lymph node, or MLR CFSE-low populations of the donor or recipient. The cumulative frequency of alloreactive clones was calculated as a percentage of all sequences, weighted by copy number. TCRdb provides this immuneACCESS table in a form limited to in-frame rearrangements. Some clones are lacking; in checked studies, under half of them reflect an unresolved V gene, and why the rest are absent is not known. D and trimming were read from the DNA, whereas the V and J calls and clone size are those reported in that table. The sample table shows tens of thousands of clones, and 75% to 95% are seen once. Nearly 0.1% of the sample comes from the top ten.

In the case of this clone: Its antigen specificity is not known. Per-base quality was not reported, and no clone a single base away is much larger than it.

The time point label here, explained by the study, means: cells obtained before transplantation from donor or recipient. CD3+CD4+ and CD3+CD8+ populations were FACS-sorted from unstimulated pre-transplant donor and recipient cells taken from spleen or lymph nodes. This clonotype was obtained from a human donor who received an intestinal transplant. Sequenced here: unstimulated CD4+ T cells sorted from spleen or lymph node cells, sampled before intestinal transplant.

Read as DNA, the sequence is TGTGCCAGCAGCCAGGAACAGGGGGTGGCAAATGAGCAGTTCTTC. It translates to CASSQEQGVANEQFF. This sequence uses TRBV6-4 and TRBJ2-1; the junction holds 8 bases that match TRBD1. Measured from the cysteine to the phenylalanine, the CDR3 is 15 residues long. Only the CDR3 DNA stays, 45 bases, in frame from base 1. The V end gives up 6 bases and the J end 7 bases, leaving 11 bases in the junction not matched to a gene. Via the germline V gene, CDR1 is MRHNA and CDR2 SNTAGT.